The subject of this entry is one TCR beta chain. The sample comes from a study of CD8 T cells in Susac syndrome. Reverse transcription of roughly 0.45 to 1 ug RNA was performed with random hexamers. TCRdb reprocessed the immunoSEQ multiplex PCR reads via MiXCR and lists one record per CDR3 protein. The sample gives some 140,000 distinct CDR3 sequences, about 90% of which show up once; around 0.24% is in the top ten. Trimming took off 2 bases at V and 6 bases at J, with 14 bases between the two ends. CDR1 and CDR2 (germline): GTSNPN, SVGIG (reference sequence). This CDR3 spans 14 amino acids. The specimen was CD8+ T cells from PBMCs. The rearrangement joins TRBV30 to TRBJ2-1, with D perhaps matching TRBD1 (6 bases). The clonotype was recovered from a human donor with multiple sclerosis. CDR3: CAWSTVLGGNEQFF. DNA for the CDR3: TGTGCCTGGAGTACGGTACTAGGGGGCAATGAGCAGTTCTTC.